The 8 T cell receptor beta chains listed next were all sequenced from one sample in a study of T cells in Graves' hyperthyroidism and ophthalmopathy. Using RNA transcripts as the source, TCR beta CDR3 regions were amplified. The HTBI primer set served for first-round RT-PCR of the TCR CDR3. In TCRdb, the multiplex PCR reads were re-called with MiXCR into one record per CDR3 protein. The sample has over 550,000 distinct CDR3 sequences; 16% are singletons. The specimen was blood. Receptors were obtained from a woman in her late teens or twenties with Graves' hyperthyroidism.

This clonotype was detected ten times or more. The chain is built from TRBV2 and TRBJ2-7; 9 bases map to TRBD2. Trimming removed 1 base from V and 7 bases from J; junction bases left unmatched: 8. The CDR3 is 15 residues long. Germline CDR1 and CDR2: SNHLY and FYNNEI. The CDR3 DNA sequence: TGTGCCAGCAGTGAAGGGGGGGGACTAGCTCGGGAGCAGTACTTC. It translates to CASSEGGGLAREQYF.

As regards this clonotype: Relative to the germline gene, one junction end is altered; a read error may explain this. CDR3 DNA: TGTGTCAGCAGTCCTCCGGGCTCTGGGGCCAACGTCCTGACTTTC. This sequence encodes CVSSPPGSGANVLTF. V is TRBV28 and J is TRBJ2-6; D is ambiguous. The germline CDR1 and CDR2 sequences are MDHEN and SYDVKM. This CDR3 is 15 amino acids long.

There are a few counts of this clonotype. V usage is TRBV7-2 and J usage is TRBJ2-1; weak D call: TRBD2 (5 bases). The germline CDR1 and CDR2 sequences are SGHTA and FQGNSA. V dropped 5 bases and J dropped 9 bases, with 20 bases sitting between them. This CDR3 spans 15 amino acids. The CDR3 loop is CASSGLAGARGEQFF. The CDR3 DNA follows: TGTGCCAGCAGCGGTTTGGCGGGTGCCCGGGGTGAGCAGTTCTTC.

The sample holds many counts of this clonotype. This chain joins TRBV7-2 and TRBJ2-2; possibly TRBD2 for D (6 bases). CDR3 length: 16 residues. Between the trimmed V and J ends, which lost 0 bases and 2 bases, there was a span of 10 bases. Germline-derived CDR1 and CDR2 are SGHTA and FQGNSA. CDR3 protein: CASSLAGTRNTGELFF. DNA for the CDR3: TGTGCCAGCAGCTTAGCCGGGACTCGAAACACCGGGGAGCTGTTTTTT.

The J gene is TRBJ1-1, the V gene TRBV6-5, with D possibly TRBD1 on 5 matching bases. The V gene lost 3 bases and the J gene lost 7 bases, with 21 bases spanning the gap. CDR3 length: 16 residues. Germline V CDR1 and CDR2: MNHEY, SVGAGI. The CDR3 DNA sequence: TGTGCCAGCAGTTATTATTCGAAGGGGTACCAACTTGAAGCTTTCTTT. Protein sequence: CASSYYSKGYQLEAFF.

This clonotype was observed many times. The chain recombines TRBV12-3 or TRBV12-4 with TRBJ2-7; possibly TRBD1 or TRBD2 for D (6 bases each). V was trimmed by 7 bases and J by 5 bases, leaving 9 bases between them. The CDR3 sequence is 11 residues long. Here the CDR3 reads CASMGGHEQYF. CDR3 nucleotides: TGTGCCAGCATGGGGGGCCACGAGCAGTACTTC.

This clonotype showed up many times. The rearrangement links TRBV7-9 to TRBJ2-1; TRBD2 might be the D (6 bases). Germline-derived CDR1 and CDR2 are SEHNR and FQNEAQ (reference sequence). V was trimmed by 2 bases and J by 9 bases, leaving 14 bases between them. The CDR3 runs to 14 residues. CDR3 loop: CASSLYSRGLEQFF. CDR3 bases: TGTGCCAGCAGCTTATACTCCCGGGGACTTGAGCAGTTCTTC.

Ten or more counts support this clonotype. The chain carries TRBV20-1 and TRBJ2-3, with a possible D match to TRBD1 (5 bases). CDR3 length: 14 residues. V lost 4 bases, J lost 1 base, and 12 bases lay in between. Germline loops: CDR1 DFQATT, CDR2 SNEGSKA (reference sequence). As DNA, the CDR3 is TGCAGTGCTATAAGGGGTCGAGGCACAGATACGCAGTATTTT. Translation gives CSAIRGRGTDTQYF.